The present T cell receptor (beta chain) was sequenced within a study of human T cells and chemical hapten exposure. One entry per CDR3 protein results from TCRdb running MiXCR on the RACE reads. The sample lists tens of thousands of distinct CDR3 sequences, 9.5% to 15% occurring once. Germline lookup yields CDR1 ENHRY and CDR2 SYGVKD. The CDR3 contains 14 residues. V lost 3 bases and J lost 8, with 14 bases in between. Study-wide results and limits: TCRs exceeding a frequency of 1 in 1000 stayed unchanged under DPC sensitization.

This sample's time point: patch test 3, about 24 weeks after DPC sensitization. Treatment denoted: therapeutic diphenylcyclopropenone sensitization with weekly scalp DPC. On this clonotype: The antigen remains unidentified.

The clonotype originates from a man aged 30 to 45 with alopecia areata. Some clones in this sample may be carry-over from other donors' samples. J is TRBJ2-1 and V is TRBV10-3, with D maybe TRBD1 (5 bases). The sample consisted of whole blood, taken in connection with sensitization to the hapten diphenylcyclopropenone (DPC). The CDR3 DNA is TGTGCCATCAGTGACCGCCAGGGATCCCATGAGCAGTTCTTC. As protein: CAISDRQGSHEQFF.